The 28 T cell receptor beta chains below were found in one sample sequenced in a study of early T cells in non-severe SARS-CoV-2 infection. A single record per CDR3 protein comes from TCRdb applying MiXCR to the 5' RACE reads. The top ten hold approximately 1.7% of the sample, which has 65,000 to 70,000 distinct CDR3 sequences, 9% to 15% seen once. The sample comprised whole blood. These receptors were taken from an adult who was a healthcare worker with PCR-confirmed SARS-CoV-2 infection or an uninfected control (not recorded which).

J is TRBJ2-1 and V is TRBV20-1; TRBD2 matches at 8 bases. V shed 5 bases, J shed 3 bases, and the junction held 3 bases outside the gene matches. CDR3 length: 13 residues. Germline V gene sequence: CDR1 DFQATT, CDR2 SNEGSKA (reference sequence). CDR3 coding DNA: TGCAGTGCTTTAGCGGGGAACTACAATGAGCAGTTCTTC. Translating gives CSALAGNYNEQFF.

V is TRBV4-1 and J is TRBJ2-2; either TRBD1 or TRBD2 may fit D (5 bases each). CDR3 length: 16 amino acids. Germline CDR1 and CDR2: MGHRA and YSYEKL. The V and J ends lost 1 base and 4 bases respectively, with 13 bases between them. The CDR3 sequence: CASSQAGTRTTGELFF. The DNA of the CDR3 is TGCGCCAGCAGCCAAGCCGGGACGAGAACCACCGGGGAGCTGTTTTTT.

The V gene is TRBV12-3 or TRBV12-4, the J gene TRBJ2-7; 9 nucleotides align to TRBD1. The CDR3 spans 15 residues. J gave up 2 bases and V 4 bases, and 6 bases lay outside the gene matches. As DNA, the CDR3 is TGTGCCAGCAGTTCCCGGGACAGGGACCCCTACGAGCAGTACTTC. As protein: CASSSRDRDPYEQYF.

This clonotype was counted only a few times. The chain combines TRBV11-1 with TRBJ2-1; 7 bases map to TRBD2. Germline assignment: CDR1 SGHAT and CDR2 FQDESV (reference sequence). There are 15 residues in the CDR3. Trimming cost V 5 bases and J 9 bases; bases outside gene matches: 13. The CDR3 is CASSPQTAGLGEQFF. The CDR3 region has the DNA TGTGCCAGCAGCCCCCAAACGGCAGGACTAGGTGAGCAGTTCTTC. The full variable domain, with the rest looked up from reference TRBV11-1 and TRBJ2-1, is EAEVAQSPRYKITEKSQAVAFWCDPISGHATLYWYRQILGQGPELLVQFQDESVVDDSQLPKDRFSAERLKGVDSTLKIQPAELGDSAMYLCASSPQTAGLGEQFFGPGTRLTVL.

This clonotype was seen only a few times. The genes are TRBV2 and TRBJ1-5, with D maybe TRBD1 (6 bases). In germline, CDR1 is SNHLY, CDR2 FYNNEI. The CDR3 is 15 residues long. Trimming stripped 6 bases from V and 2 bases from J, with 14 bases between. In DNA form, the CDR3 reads TGTGCCAGCAGGCCGACCCGGGGGCGCAATCAGCCCCAGCATTTT. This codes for CASRPTRGRNQPQHF.

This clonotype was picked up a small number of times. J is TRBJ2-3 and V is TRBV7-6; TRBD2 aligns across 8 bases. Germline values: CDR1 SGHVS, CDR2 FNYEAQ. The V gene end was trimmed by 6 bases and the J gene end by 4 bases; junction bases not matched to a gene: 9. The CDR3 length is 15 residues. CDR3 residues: CASSSRGGLSDTQYF. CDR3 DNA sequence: TGTGCCAGCAGTTCACGGGGGGGCCTTTCAGATACGCAGTATTTT.

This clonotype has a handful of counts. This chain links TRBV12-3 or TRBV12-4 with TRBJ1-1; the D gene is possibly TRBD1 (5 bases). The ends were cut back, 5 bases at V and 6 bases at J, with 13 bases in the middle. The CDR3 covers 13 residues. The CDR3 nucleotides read TGTGCCAGCAGTCTTCAGGGAGGCTCTGAAGCTTTCTTT. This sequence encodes CASSLQGGSEAFF.

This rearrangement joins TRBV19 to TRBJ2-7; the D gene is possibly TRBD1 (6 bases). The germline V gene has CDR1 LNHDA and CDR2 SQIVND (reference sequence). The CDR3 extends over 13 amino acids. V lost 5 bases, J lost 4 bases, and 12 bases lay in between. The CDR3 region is CASSGTRGYEQYF. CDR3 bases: TGTGCCAGTAGTGGGACCAGGGGTTACGAGCAGTACTTC.

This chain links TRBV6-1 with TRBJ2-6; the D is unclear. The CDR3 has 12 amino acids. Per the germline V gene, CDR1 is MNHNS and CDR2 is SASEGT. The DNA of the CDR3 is TGTGCGGGCAGGACTGGGGCCAACGTCCTGACTTTC. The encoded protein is CAGRTGANVLTF.

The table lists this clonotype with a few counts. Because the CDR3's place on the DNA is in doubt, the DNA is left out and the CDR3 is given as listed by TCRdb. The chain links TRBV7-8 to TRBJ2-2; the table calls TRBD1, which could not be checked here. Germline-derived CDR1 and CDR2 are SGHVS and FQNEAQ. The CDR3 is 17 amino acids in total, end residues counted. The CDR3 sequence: CASSPRDRGRRAGELFF.

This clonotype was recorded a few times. The CDR3 here is CASGMESYGYTF. The CDR3, as DNA: TGTGCCAGCGGCATGGAGTCCTATGGCTACACCTTC. The gene calls are TRBV9 and TRBJ1-2; D is ambiguous. The CDR3 contains 12 residues. Germline V gives CDR1 SGDLS, CDR2 YYNGEE. V dropped 7 bases and J dropped 4 bases, with 11 bases sitting between them.

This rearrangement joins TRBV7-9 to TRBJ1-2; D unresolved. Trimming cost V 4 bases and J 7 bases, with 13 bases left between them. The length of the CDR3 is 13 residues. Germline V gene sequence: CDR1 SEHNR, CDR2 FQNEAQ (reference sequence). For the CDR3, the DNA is TGTGCCAGCAGCTCCCCCCGTGAATCTGGCTACACCTTC. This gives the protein CASSSPRESGYTF. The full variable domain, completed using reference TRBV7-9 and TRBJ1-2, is DTGVSQNPRHKITKRGQNVTFRCDPISEHNRLYWYRQTLGQGPEFLTYFQNEAQLEKSRLLSDRFSAERPKGSFSTLEIQRTEQGDSAMYLCASSSPRESGYTFGSGTRLTVV.

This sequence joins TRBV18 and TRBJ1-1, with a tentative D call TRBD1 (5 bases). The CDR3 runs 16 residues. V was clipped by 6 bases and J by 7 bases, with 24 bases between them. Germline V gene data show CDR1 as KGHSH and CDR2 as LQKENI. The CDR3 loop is CASSTTLRRGDIEAFF. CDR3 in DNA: TGTGCCAGCTCGACAACCTTGCGGAGGGGCGACATTGAAGCTTTCTTT.

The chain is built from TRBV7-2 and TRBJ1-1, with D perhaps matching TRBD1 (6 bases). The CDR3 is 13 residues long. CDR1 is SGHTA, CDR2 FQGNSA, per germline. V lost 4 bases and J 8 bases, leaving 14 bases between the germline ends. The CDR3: CASSWEQGREAFF. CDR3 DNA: TGTGCCAGCAGCTGGGAACAGGGAAGGGAAGCTTTCTTT.

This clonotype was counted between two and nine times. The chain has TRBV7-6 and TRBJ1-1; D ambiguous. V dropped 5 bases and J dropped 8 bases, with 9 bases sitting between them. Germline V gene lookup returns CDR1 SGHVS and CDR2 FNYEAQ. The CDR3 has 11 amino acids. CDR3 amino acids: CASSLEGEAFF. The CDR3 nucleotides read TGTGCCAGCAGCCTCGAAGGAGAAGCTTTCTTT.

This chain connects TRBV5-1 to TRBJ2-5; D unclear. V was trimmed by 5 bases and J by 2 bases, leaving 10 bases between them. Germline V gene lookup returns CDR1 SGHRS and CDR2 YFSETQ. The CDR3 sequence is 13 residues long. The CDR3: CASRNLQQETQYF. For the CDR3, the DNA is TGCGCCAGCAGGAACCTACAGCAAGAGACCCAGTACTTC.

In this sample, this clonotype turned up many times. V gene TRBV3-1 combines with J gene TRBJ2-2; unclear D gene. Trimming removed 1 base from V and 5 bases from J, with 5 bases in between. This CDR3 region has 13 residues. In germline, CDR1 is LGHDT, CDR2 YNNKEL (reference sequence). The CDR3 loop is CASSQAWTGELFF. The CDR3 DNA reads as TGTGCCAGCAGCCAAGCGTGGACCGGGGAGCTGTTTTTT.

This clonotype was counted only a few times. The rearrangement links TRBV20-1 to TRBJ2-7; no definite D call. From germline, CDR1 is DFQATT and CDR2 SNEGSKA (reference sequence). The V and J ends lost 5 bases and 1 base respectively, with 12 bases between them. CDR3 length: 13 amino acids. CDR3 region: CSAPSRASYEQYF. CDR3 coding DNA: TGCAGTGCTCCCAGTAGAGCTTCCTACGAGCAGTACTTC.

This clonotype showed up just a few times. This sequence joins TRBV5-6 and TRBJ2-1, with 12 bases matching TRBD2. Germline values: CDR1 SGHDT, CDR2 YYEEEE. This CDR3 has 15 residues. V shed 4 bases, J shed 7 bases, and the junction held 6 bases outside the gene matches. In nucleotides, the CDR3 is TGTGCCAGCAGCCGAGGAGGACTAGCGGGGAATGAGCAGTTCTTC. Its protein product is CASSRGGLAGNEQFF.

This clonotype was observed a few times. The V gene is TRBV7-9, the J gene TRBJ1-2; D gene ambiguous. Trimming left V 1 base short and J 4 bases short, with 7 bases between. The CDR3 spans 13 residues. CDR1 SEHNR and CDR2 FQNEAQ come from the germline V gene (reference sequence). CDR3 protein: CASSLEAGYGYTF. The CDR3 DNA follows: TGTGCCAGCAGCTTAGAGGCGGGCTATGGCTACACCTTC.

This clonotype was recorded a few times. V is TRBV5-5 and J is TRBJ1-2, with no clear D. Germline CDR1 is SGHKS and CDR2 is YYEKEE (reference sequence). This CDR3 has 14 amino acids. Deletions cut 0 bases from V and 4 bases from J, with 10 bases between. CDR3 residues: CASSLEATFYGYTF. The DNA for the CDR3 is TGTGCCAGCAGCTTGGAGGCGACCTTCTATGGCTACACCTTC.

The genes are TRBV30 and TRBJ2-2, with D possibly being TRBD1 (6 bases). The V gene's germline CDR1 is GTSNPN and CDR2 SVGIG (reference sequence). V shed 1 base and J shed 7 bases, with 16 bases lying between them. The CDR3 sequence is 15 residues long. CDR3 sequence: CAWSEAARDIGELFF. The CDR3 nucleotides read TGTGCCTGGAGTGAGGCGGCCAGGGACATCGGGGAGCTGTTTTTT.

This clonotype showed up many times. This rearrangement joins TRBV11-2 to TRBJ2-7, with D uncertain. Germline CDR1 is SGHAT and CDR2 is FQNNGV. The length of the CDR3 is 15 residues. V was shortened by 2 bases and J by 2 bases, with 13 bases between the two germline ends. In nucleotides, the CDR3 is TGTGCCAGCAGCTTATTTGCAGGTTTGGCCTACGAGCAGTACTTC. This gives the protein CASSLFAGLAYEQYF.

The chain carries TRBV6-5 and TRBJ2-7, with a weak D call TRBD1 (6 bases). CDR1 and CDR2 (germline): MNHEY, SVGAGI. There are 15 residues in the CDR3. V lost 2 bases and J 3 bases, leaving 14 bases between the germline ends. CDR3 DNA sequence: TGTGCCAGCAGTTACACCGGGCAGGGGATCTACGAGCAGTACTTC. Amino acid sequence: CASSYTGQGIYEQYF.

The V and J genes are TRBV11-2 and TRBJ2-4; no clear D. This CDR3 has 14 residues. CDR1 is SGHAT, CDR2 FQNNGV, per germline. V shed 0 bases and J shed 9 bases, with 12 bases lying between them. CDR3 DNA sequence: TGTGCCAGCAGCTTAGATCCCCAAAACAGCATTCAGTACTTC. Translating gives CASSLDPQNSIQYF.

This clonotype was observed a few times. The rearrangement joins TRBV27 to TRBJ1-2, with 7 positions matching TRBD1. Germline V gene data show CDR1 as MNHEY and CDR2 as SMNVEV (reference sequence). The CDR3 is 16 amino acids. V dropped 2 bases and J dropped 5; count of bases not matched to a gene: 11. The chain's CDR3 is CASSLRGQRQGYGYTF. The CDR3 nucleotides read TGTGCCAGCAGTTTAAGGGGGCAGAGACAAGGTTATGGCTACACCTTC.

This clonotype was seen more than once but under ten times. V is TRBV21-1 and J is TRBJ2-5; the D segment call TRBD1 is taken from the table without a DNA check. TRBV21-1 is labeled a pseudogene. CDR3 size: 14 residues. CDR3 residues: CAIRTRGPRKTQYF. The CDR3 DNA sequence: TGTGCCATCAGAACCAGGGGGCCTCGAAAGACCCAGTACTTC.

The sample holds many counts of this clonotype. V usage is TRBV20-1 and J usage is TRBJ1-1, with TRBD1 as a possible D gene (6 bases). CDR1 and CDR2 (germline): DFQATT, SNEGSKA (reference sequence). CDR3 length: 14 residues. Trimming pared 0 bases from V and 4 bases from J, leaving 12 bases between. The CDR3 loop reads CSAREQGGSTEAFF. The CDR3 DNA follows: TGCAGTGCTAGAGAGCAAGGGGGGAGCACTGAAGCTTTCTTT.